This T cell receptor beta chain was sequenced during a study of blood T cell repertoires in COVID-19. Study context: The United States, Italy and Spain provided the acute and convalescent COVID-19 samples. Nucleic acid was either cDNA or gDNA, and it came from T cells, B-cell-depleted T cells, or PBMCs.

Germline CDR1 SNHLY, CDR2 FYNNEI. V dropped 10 bases and J dropped 1 base, with 10 bases sitting between them. This CDR3 comprises 12 residues. In the study's own analysis: The assay estimated nucleated cells by amplifying reference gene primers. Profiling relied on immunoSEQ multiplex PCR, and the TCRdb table lists in-frame clones only, not all of them. That table furnishes V, J and clone size, whereas the DNA furnished D and trimming. The table includes approximately 300,000 clones, roughly 88% detected once. The chain recombines TRBV2 with TRBJ1-2; the D is unclear. The sequence came from a woman between 50 and 59 years old with active or convalescent COVID-19. Specimen: peripheral blood. The CDR3 region is CANREVNYGYTF. The CDR3 nucleotides read TGTGCCAACAGAGAGGTTAACTATGGCTACACCTTC.